This TCR beta chain emerged from a study of Ad26.COV2.S vaccination and SARS-CoV-2 variants. The CDR3 runs 12 residues. Trimming took 3 bases from V and 10 from J, leaving 7 bases between them. CDR1 MGHDK and CDR2 SYGVNS come from the germline V gene. About this clone itself: What it binds is not known. Other DNA sequences in this sample translate to the same CDR3.

The data were produced by immunoSEQ multiplex PCR, yet TCRdb's version contains in-frame clones alone and is incomplete. The sample contains about 420,000 clones, 85% to 90% of which appear only once. Findings and caveats of the study: Reportedly, spike-specific CD8+ and CD4+ T cell responses achieved substantial breadth once vaccination had taken place.

Treatment noted: around 19 received Ad26.COV2.S at low or high dose, single or two shots; roughly five received placebo; per-sample allocation not given. Sampling was done on day 63 after the first vaccine or placebo injection. The clonotype comes from a person between 18 and 65 years old who received the Ad26.COV2.S COVID-19 vaccine or a placebo. Sequencing was performed on peripheral blood, taken in a trial of Ad26.COV2.S vaccine versus placebo. The rearrangement uses TRBV25-1 and TRBJ1-6, with D uncertain. The CDR3 coding sequence is TGTGCCAGCAGTGAGGAATACTCACCCCTCCACTTT. It is translated as CASSEEYSPLHF.